The 9 T cell receptor beta chains reported below all come from one sample, sequenced in a study of blood T cell repertoires in COVID-19. The method was immunoSEQ multiplex PCR; TCRdb's version includes in-frame clones alone and lacks a portion of them. The sample lists about 130,000 clones; about 87% were seen once. Material: peripheral blood. These receptor sequences come from a human donor in a cohort sampled during active COVID-19.

This clone was found a few times. The V gene is TRBV5-1, the J gene TRBJ1-2; 10 nucleotides match TRBD1. The ends lost 4 bases at V and 6 bases at J; junction bases unmatched: 6. In germline, CDR1 is SGHRS, CDR2 YFSETQ. The CDR3 spans 14 residues. DNA for the CDR3: TGCGCCAGCAGCCTGACAGGGGGCGTCGATGGCTACACCTTC. This sequence encodes CASSLTGGVDGYTF.

The chain combines TRBV3-1 (or the pseudogene TRBV3-2) with TRBJ2-1; no firm D call. V was trimmed by 0 bases and J by 0 bases, leaving 15 bases between them. CDR1 LGHDT and CDR2 YNNKEL come from the germline V gene (reference sequence). This CDR3 contains 18 residues. The CDR3 reads CASSQDRRSKPSYNEQFF. The CDR3 DNA sequence: TGTGCCAGCAGCCAAGATCGAAGATCTAAACCCTCCTACAATGAGCAGTTCTTC.

The chain carries TRBV11-2 and TRBJ2-2; TRBD1 matches 7 bases. The germline V gene encodes CDR1 SGHAT and CDR2 FQNNGV. Germline trimming cut 6 bases from V and 6 bases from J; bases unmatched to any gene: 13. The CDR3 sequence is 16 residues long. Here the CDR3 reads CASSLGQGEGAGELFF. Written as DNA, the CDR3 is TGTGCCAGCAGTCTGGGTCAGGGGGAAGGGGCCGGGGAGCTGTTTTTT.

There are a few counts of this clone. The chain couples TRBV6-5 to TRBJ2-1, with TRBD1 identical over 9 bases. The CDR3 sequence is 14 residues long. The germline gives CDR1 MNHEY, CDR2 SVGAGI. The V and J ends lost 5 bases and 7 bases, in that order; junction bases with no gene match: 6. The CDR3 region is CASSRTGEYNEQFF. As DNA, the CDR3 is TGTGCCAGCAGTCGGACAGGGGAGTATAATGAGCAGTTCTTC.

This chain uses TRBV7-2 with TRBJ1-3; 9 bases map to TRBD1. CDR1 and CDR2 from the germline V gene are SGHTA and FQGNSA. The junction had 6 bases not matched to a gene; V was cut back by 5 bases and J by 4 bases. The CDR3 length is 15 residues. The CDR3 coding sequence is TGTGCCAGCAGCACAGGGGGCGCCCCGGGAAACACCATATATTTT. Translated, it gives CASSTGGAPGNTIYF.

This rearrangement joins TRBV24-1 to TRBJ2-5, with 8 nucleotides matching TRBD1. With 9 bases clipped from V and 5 bases from J, the junction kept 7 bases outside the gene matches. CDR1 is KGHDR, CDR2 SFDVKD, per germline. CDR3 length equals 13 residues. CDR3 loop: CATQPGGMETQYF. CDR3 in DNA: TGTGCCACCCAGCCAGGGGGCATGGAGACCCAGTACTTC.

V usage is TRBV21-1 and J usage is TRBJ1-4; TRBD1, the D gene given by the table, was not confirmed from the DNA. TRBV21-1 is a documented pseudogene. The CDR3 is 17 residues long. CDR3 amino acids: CASSKEGQGQTNEKLFF. The CDR3 bases are TGTGCCAGCAGCAAAGAAGGGCAGGGTCAGACTAATGAAAAACTGTTTTTT.

This chain joins TRBV4-1 and TRBJ1-1; D uncertain. The CDR3 length is 15 residues. Germline loops: CDR1 MGHRA, CDR2 YSYEKL. Trimming stripped 0 bases from V and 0 bases from J, with 8 bases between. DNA of the CDR3: TGCGCCAGCAGCCAAGATGTAACTATGAACACTGAAGCTTTCTTT. Amino acids: CASSQDVTMNTEAFF.

The chain employs TRBV29-1 and TRBJ2-2; TRBD2 might be the D (6 bases). The CDR3 has 12 amino acids. V was shortened by 6 bases and J by 6 bases, with 11 bases between the two germline ends. CDR1 and CDR2 (germline): SQVTM, ANQGSEA. The chain's CDR3 is CSVAPSAGELFF. CDR3 DNA: TGCAGCGTGGCCCCTAGCGCCGGGGAGCTGTTTTTT.